Below, one T cell receptor (beta chain) is given with its context. Its specificity is not known. Uncontrolled infections, other autoimmune diseases, pregnancy or lactation led to exclusion of patients. Diagnoses were established using clinical symptoms, serum thyroxine and TRAb, thyroid ultrasound and orbital computed tomography. CDR3 length: 13 residues. V lost 5 bases and J lost 2, with 9 bases in between. CDR1 is SQVTM and CDR2 is ANQGSEA in the germline V gene. Amplification of TCR beta CDR3 regions was performed using RNA transcripts as template. First-round RT-PCR of the TCR CDR3 relied on the HTBI primer set. Via MiXCR, TCRdb re-called the multiplex PCR reads, giving one row per CDR3 protein. The sample consists of hundreds of thousands of distinct CDR3 sequences, less than 45% of them appearing once. This record belongs to a study of T cells in Graves' hyperthyroidism and ophthalmopathy. General study findings and limits: Blood also held most thyroid clonotypes expanded beyond 0.001. Through a model of 13 V-J features, ophthalmopathy was separated from stable hyperthyroidism.

This TCR was recovered from an adult man with Graves' disease, either hyperthyroidism or ophthalmopathy (not recorded which). The specimen sequenced was peripheral blood or thyroid tissue (not recorded which). The chain combines TRBV29-1 with TRBJ1-4, with D maybe TRBD1 (6 bases). The CDR3 here is CSVQGMTNEKLFF. The CDR3 DNA sequence: TGCAGCGTTCAGGGGATGACTAATGAAAAACTGTTTTTT. The full variable domain, with the rest looked up from reference TRBV29-1 and TRBJ1-4, is SAVISQKPSRDICQRGTSLTIQCQVDSQVTMMFWYRQQPGQSLTLIATANQGSEATYESGFVIDKFPISRPNLTFSTLTVSNMSPEDSSIYLCSVQGMTNEKLFFGSGTQLSVL.